This TCR beta chain was documented in a study of cytomegalovirus exposure and HLA in healthy donors. On this clone itself: Its antigen is not known.

Primers included in the PCR were 60 Vbeta and 13 Jbeta primers. This table comes from immunoSEQ multiplex PCR, and its TCRdb copy is limited to in-frame clones, with some not included. The table records about 270,000 clones, around 66% of them present only once. Study findings and constraints: Later analysis associated a missense DCLRE1C variant with TCR beta V- and J-gene trimming. Published work reported that the classifier diagnosed cytomegalovirus status with high specificity and sensitivity. The study labeled 150 to 200 TCR beta chains cytomegalovirus-associated.

This CDR3 is 15 amino acids long. V was cut by 4 bases and J by 1 base, with 11 bases left in between. The germline CDR1 and CDR2 sequences are SGHDN and FVKESK. The sample comprised PBMCs. The chain has TRBV14 and TRBJ2-1, with D unclear. The sequence came from a female donor in good health and CMV-seronegative. CDR3 residues: CASSPRAASYNEQFF. In nucleotides, the CDR3 is TGTGCCAGCAGCCCCCGAGCCGCTTCCTACAATGAGCAGTTCTTC.